The rows below give T cell receptor beta chains drawn from one sample of a study of blood T cells in healthy people across ages. One entry per CDR3 protein results from TCRdb running MiXCR on the 5' RACE reads. The sample holds hundreds of thousands of distinct CDR3 sequences, 45% to 50% seen once. Sequencing input: blood. The receptors come from a woman aged 55-75 years in good health. Each CDR3 is given with its conserved first and last residue. D genes are given only for firm matches. Some rows mark clone size as missing; the rest say once, few, many or name a class of expanded clone.

d_call j_call v_call clone_size cdr3_aa cdr3_nt
TRBD2 TRBJ2-3 TRBV25-1 . CASSNSGRATDTQYF TGTGCCAGCAGTAATAGCGGGAGAGCCACAGATACGCAGTATTTT
. TRBJ2-1 TRBV6-2/TRBV6-3 . CASRNRVRNEQFF TGTGCCAGCAGAAACAGGGTACGGAATGAGCAGTTCTTC
TRBD2 TRBJ2-7 TRBV7-2 many CASSLLADGEQYF TGTGCCAGCAGCTTACTAGCGGACGGCGAGCAGTACTTC
. TRBJ2-1 TRBV24-1 once CATSRKKQGPLKIRNEQFF TGTGCCACCAGTAGAAAGAAACAGGGACCCCTGAAAATACGCAATGAGCAGTTCTTC
TRBD2 TRBJ2-7 TRBV7-2 . CASSHSSGSYERYF TGCGCCAGCAGCCATTCTAGCGGGTCCTACGAGCGGTACTTC
. TRBJ2-3 TRBV9 . CASSVGGATRDTQYF TGTGCCAGCAGCGTAGGAGGGGCGACCCGCGATACGCAGTATTTT
TRBD2 TRBJ2-1 TRBV20-1 . CSARKTGLVNSYNEQFF TGCAGTGCTAGGAAAACGGGACTAGTGAACTCCTACAATGAGCAGTTCTTC
TRBD2 TRBJ2-5 TRBV12-3/TRBV12-4 . CASKWTSGGTQYF TGTGCCAGCAAATGGACTAGCGGGGGGACCCAGTACTTC
. TRBJ1-6 TRBV12-3/TRBV12-4 once CASTAGTESSPLHF TGTGCCAGCACCGCCGGGACGGAAAGTTCACCCCTCCACTTT
TRBD2 TRBJ2-7 TRBV30 . CAWSGVAGVYYERYF TGTGCCTGGAGCGGTGTCGCGGGAGTATACTACGAGCGGTACTTC
. TRBJ2-6 TRBV6-2/TRBV6-3 . CATALAGANVLTF TGTGCCACCGCCCTGGCAGGGGCCAACGTCCTGACTTTC
. TRBJ1-4 TRBV20-1 once CSAPGGSDEKLFF TGCAGTGCCCCGGGGGGGTCTGATGAAAAACTGTTTTTT
. TRBJ2-6 TRBV6-2/TRBV6-3 . CASSYSRAPHVLTF TGTGCCAGCAGTTACTCGAGGGCCCCTCACGTCCTGACTTTC
TRBD1 TRBJ2-5 TRBV9 few CASSDGTVPRETQYF TGTGCCAGCAGCGATGGGACAGTCCCGAGAGAGACCCAGTACTTC
TRBD1 TRBJ2-5 TRBV28 . CASSLGQGKKTQYF TGTGCCAGCAGTTTAGGACAGGGAAAAAAGACCCAGTACTTC
TRBD1 TRBJ1-2 TRBV20-1 . CSASRDRGRRNYGYTF TGCAGTGCTTCCCGGGACAGGGGAAGGAGGAACTATGGCTACACCTTC
. TRBJ2-6 TRBV9 many CASSPLPQAVGANVLTF TGTGCCAGCAGCCCCCTCCCTCAGGCAGTGGGGGCCAACGTCCTGACTTTC
. TRBJ1-4 TRBV4-2 few CASSQAPRMNEKLFF TGTGCCAGCAGCCAAGCGCCGAGAATGAATGAAAAACTGTTTTTT
TRBD2 TRBJ2-2 TRBV7-2 once CASSLISGRAGTGELFF TGTGCCAGCAGCTTAATCAGCGGGAGGGCAGGGACCGGGGAGCTGTTTTTT